This T cell receptor beta chain was sequenced in a study of shared clonotypes between healthy human individuals. General study findings and limits: Expectations were that clonotype sharing among donors would be affected by sequencing depth.

Replicate PCRs run on unsorted PBMC used approximately 0.3 ug DNA, which was about 30,000 T cell genomes. Generated by immunoSEQ multiplex PCR, the TCRdb table keeps only in-frame clones and is missing some. The table includes some 470,000 clones, about 82% detected once. This CDR3 region has 14 residues. CDR1 and CDR2 from the germline V gene are SNHLY and FYNNEI. V was clipped by 3 bases and J by 7 bases; unmatched bases: 4. A single count supports this clone. The target antigen is unknown. The sequence came from a woman in her thirties or forties in good health. Some clones in this sample may be carry-over from other donors' samples. What was sequenced was PBMCs. J is TRBJ1-2 and V is TRBV2; 11 nucleotides align to TRBD1. CDR3 region: CASSEDRGRFGYTF. In nucleotides, the CDR3 is TGTGCCAGCAGTGAGGACAGGGGGCGTTTTGGCTACACCTTC.